This T cell receptor beta chain was found in a study of vaccination effects on CD4 cells after COVID-19. The overall study: Vaccination of participants consisted of two doses of either the BNT162b2 or mRNA-1273 vaccine.

After expansion with viral peptide pools in the ViraFEST assay, antigen-specific CD4+ T cells were sequenced. It was after more than nine days of culture that CD4+ T cells were isolated. This individual contracted SARS-CoV-2 between March and December 2020, as verified by PCR. A few million PBMC per well received 7.5 to 10 IU/ml IL-2 and 8 to 10 ug/ml peptides in culture. At days 3 and 7, half of the medium was exchanged for IL-2 medium. Libraries were prepared by immunoSEQ multiplex PCR; TCRdb keeps only in-frame clonotypes and omits some of them. Of under 25,000 clones listed, around four fifths are singletons. The CDR3 covers 13 residues. Trimming removed 2 bases at V and 2 bases at J, with 3 bases between. Germline V gene data show CDR1 as KGHSY and CDR2 as FQNENV. Regarding this clone: As yet, its antigen is unknown.

The chain combines TRBV16 with TRBJ2-2; no firm D call. The TCR was taken from a human donor who had a prior SARS-CoV-2 infection. Sequences were derived from CD4+ T cells from PBMCs cultured with SARS-CoV-2 spike peptides, sampled before COVID-19 vaccination. CDR3 residues: CASSQGNTGELFF. The CDR3 nucleotides read TGTGCCAGCAGCCAAGGTAACACCGGGGAGCTGTTTTTT.